One and the same sample provided the 19 T cell receptor beta chains below, sequenced in a study of blood T cell repertoires in COVID-19 (TCRdb year 2020). Preparation of the library involved the immunoSEQ multiplex PCR assay. TCRdb took this table from immuneACCESS and kept in-frame rearrangements with V and J called. Such tables lack part of the clones; where checked against another copy, unresolved V genes explain under half of the gap, and the rest is unexplained. In all, the sample holds roughly 150,000 clones, and about 88% of those were seen once. The top ten clones comprise approximately 2.1% of the sample. Sequences were obtained from peripheral blood. Source of these receptors: a man aged 50-59 years who had recovered from COVID-19.

V usage is TRBV6-6 and J usage is TRBJ1-5, with 8 nucleotides matching TRBD1. Losses at the gene ends were 0 bases for V and 4 bases for J; bases not matched to a gene: 5. The CDR3 consists of 16 residues. CDR1 MNHNY and CDR2 SVGAGI come from the germline V gene (reference sequence). The CDR3 is CASSYSGTGLNQPQHF. The CDR3 nucleotides read TGTGCCAGCAGTTACTCGGGGACAGGCCTAAATCAGCCCCAGCATTTT.

The chain recombines TRBV6-4 with TRBJ1-2, with 7 bases lining up with TRBD1. The CDR3 length is 15 residues. J lost 7 bases, V lost 7 bases, and 15 bases had no gene match. Germline CDR1 MRHNA, CDR2 SNTAGT. The CDR3 reads CASIVRGRGAGGYTF. CDR3 bases: TGTGCCAGCATAGTTCGAGGCAGGGGGGCCGGTGGCTACACCTTC.

This sequence joins TRBV7-9 and TRBJ2-7; 9 nucleotides match TRBD2. The V segment lost 4 bases and the J segment 4 bases; nucleotides outside the gene matches: 2. CDR3 length equals 13 residues. Germline V gene sequence: CDR1 SEHNR, CDR2 FQNEAQ (reference sequence). In DNA, the CDR3 is TGTGCCAGCAGCTCTAGCGGGATATACGAGCAGTACTTC. The encoded protein is CASSSSGIYEQYF.

The gene calls are TRBV2 and TRBJ1-5; D remains unclear. The germline CDR1 and CDR2 sequences are SNHLY and FYNNEI. The V and J ends lost 3 bases and 8 bases respectively, with 8 bases between them. The CDR3 totals 12 residues. CDR3 loop: CASSENSKPQHF. In DNA, the CDR3 is TGTGCCAGCAGTGAGAACAGTAAGCCCCAGCATTTT. Combining the CDR3 with reference TRBV2 and TRBJ1-5 gives the whole variable domain EPEVTQTPSHQVTQMGQEVILRCVPISNHLYFYWYRQILGQKVEFLVSFYNNEISEKSEIFDDQFSVERPDGSNFTLKIRSTKLEDSAMYFCASSENSKPQHFGDGTRLSIL.

This rearrangement joins TRBV9 to TRBJ1-1; 11 nucleotides agree with TRBD1. V was clipped by 10 bases and J by 5 bases; unmatched bases: 13. From germline, CDR1 is SGDLS and CDR2 YYNGEE. This CDR3 has 15 amino acids. The chain's CDR3 is CALFRTGGAGTEAFF. CDR3 nucleotide sequence: TGTGCCCTGTTCCGGACAGGGGGCGCGGGAACTGAAGCTTTCTTT.

The chain carries TRBV7-9 and TRBJ1-1; D may be TRBD1 (5 bases). Germline CDR1 is SEHNR and CDR2 is FQNEAQ (reference sequence). V shed 5 bases and J shed 5 bases, with 18 bases lying between them. This CDR3 has 15 residues. The CDR3 is CASSVDSAAKTEAFF. In nucleotides, the CDR3 is TGTGCCAGCAGCGTCGACAGCGCGGCCAAGACTGAAGCTTTCTTT.

The rearrangement joins TRBV7-2 to TRBJ2-7; the D gene is possibly TRBD2 (7 bases). Germline CDR1 reads SGHTA; CDR2 reads FQGNSA. Trimming removed 8 bases at V and 6 bases at J, with 20 bases between. The CDR3 covers 14 residues. This CDR3 reads CASGGGGAGGEQYF. The DNA of the CDR3 is TGTGCCAGCGGAGGGGGAGGGGCCGGGGGCGAGCAGTACTTC.

The CDR3 region has the DNA TGTGCCAGCAGTTTGTCCAGGAACACTGAAGCTTTCTTT. Translating it yields CASSLSRNTEAFF. The rearrangement uses TRBV12-3 or TRBV12-4 and TRBJ1-1; D remains unclear. There are 13 residues in the CDR3. V was trimmed by 3 bases and J by 1 base, leaving 6 bases between them.

The gene calls are TRBV9 and TRBJ2-3, with 8 bases matching TRBD2. Trimming at V came to 6 bases and at J to 0 bases, leaving 6 bases not matched to a gene. CDR3 size: 15 residues. CDR1 is SGDLS and CDR2 is YYNGEE in the germline V gene. The CDR3 DNA reads as TGTGCCAGCATTCCGGGGGGGGCTAGCACAGATACGCAGTATTTT. It translates to CASIPGGASTDTQYF.

This sequence joins TRBV18 and TRBJ1-1, with 12 bases that match TRBD1. The CDR3 length is 15 residues. Trimming at V came to 5 bases and at J to 1 base, leaving 2 bases not matched to a gene. CDR1 is KGHSH and CDR2 is LQKENI in the germline V gene. The CDR3 spells CASSRGQGANTEAFF. CDR3 coding DNA: TGTGCCAGCTCAAGGGGACAGGGGGCGAACACTGAAGCTTTCTTT. Together with reference TRBV18 and TRBJ1-1, the CDR3 gives the full variable domain: NAGVMQNPRHLVRRRGQEARLRCSPMKGHSHVYWYRQLPEEGLKFMVYLQKENIIDESGMPKERFSAEFPKEGPSILRIQQVVRGDSAAYFCASSRGQGANTEAFFGQGTRLTVV.

This chain joins TRBV6-5 and TRBJ2-3, with TRBD2 matching 7 bases. V lost 6 bases and J lost 9; bases outside the gene matches: 9. The germline CDR1 and CDR2 sequences are MNHEY and SVGAGI. The CDR3 extends over 13 amino acids. The CDR3 loop reads CASSPGDYGTQYF. CDR3 DNA sequence: TGTGCCAGCAGCCCCGGGGACTATGGGACGCAGTATTTT.

CDR3 protein: CASSLLGDSRNTEAFF. As DNA, the CDR3 is TGTGCCAGCAGCTTATTAGGGGACTCCCGGAACACTGAAGCTTTCTTT. This chain connects TRBV7-2 to TRBJ1-1; TRBD1 might be the D (5 bases). V lost 2 bases and J lost 1, with 14 bases in between. CDR3 length equals 16 residues. Germline CDR1 reads SGHTA; CDR2 reads FQGNSA.

The V gene is TRBV7-6, the J gene TRBJ2-1; possibly TRBD2 for D (5 bases). V was clipped by 4 bases and J by 0 bases, with 13 bases between them. Germline loops: CDR1 SGHVS, CDR2 FNYEAQ. The CDR3 extends over 16 amino acids. The CDR3 sequence is CASSYLSGSSYNEQFF. The CDR3, as DNA: TGTGCCAGCAGCTACCTCAGCGGTTCCTCCTACAATGAGCAGTTCTTC.

V usage is TRBV3-1 (or the pseudogene TRBV3-2) and J usage is TRBJ1-5; a possible D gene is TRBD1 (6 bases). V was pared by 1 base and J by 2 bases, with 12 bases between. Germline assignment: CDR1 LGHDT and CDR2 YNNKEL (reference sequence). The CDR3 contains 16 residues. CDR3 residues: CASSQAAGGGNQPQHF. The CDR3 DNA follows: TGTGCCAGCAGCCAAGCTGCGGGGGGCGGCAATCAGCCCCAGCATTTT.

The chain is built from TRBV18 and TRBJ2-2; weak D call: TRBD1 (5 bases). V dropped 5 bases and J dropped 4 bases, with 14 bases sitting between them. CDR3 length: 15 amino acids. CDR1 KGHSH and CDR2 LQKENI come from the germline V gene. This chain's CDR3 is CASSVNGHVTGELFF. CDR3 nucleotides: TGTGCCAGCTCAGTGAATGGACACGTCACCGGGGAGCTGTTTTTT.

The table lists this clone with a count of one. The chain joins TRBV6-1 to TRBJ1-4; tentatively, D is TRBD1 (5 bases). Germline CDR1 reads MNHNS; CDR2 reads SASEGT. The CDR3 is 14 residues long. The germline V and J ends were trimmed by 5 bases and 6 bases, with 13 bases remaining between them. The CDR3 loop is CASSPQGWDEKLFF. For the CDR3, the DNA is TGTGCCAGCAGTCCCCAGGGATGGGATGAAAAACTGTTTTTT.

The J gene is TRBJ1-2, the V gene TRBV7-9, with D possibly being TRBD1 (6 bases). CDR1 is SEHNR, CDR2 FQNEAQ, per germline (reference sequence). This CDR3 is 15 amino acids long. V lost 3 bases to trimming and J lost 4 bases, with 15 bases between them. DNA for the CDR3: TGTGCCAGCAGCTTCGGCCTAGAAGGGGGCTATGGCTACACCTTC. This sequence encodes CASSFGLEGGYGYTF.

The table lists this clone with a count of one. The rearrangement uses TRBV5-1 and TRBJ2-7, with 7 bases aligning to TRBD2. CDR1 is SGHRS, CDR2 YFSETQ, per germline. The CDR3 runs to 12 residues. V shed 5 bases, J shed 2 bases, and the junction held 1 base outside the gene matches. The CDR3 loop is CASRGTTYEQYF. The CDR3, as DNA: TGCGCCAGCAGGGGGACTACCTACGAGCAGTACTTC.

The rearrangement uses TRBV18 and TRBJ2-2; 8 positions match TRBD1. The CDR3 runs 16 residues. Trimming removed 5 bases from V and 5 bases from J; junction bases left unmatched: 10. Germline CDR1 and CDR2: KGHSH and LQKENI. This chain's CDR3 is CASSSPGQGLTGELFF. The CDR3 DNA follows: TGTGCCAGCTCATCCCCAGGACAGGGACTGACCGGGGAGCTGTTTTTT.